A single sample is the source of the 8 T cell receptor beta chains below, sequenced in a study of persistence of HIV-infected CD4 T cells. This was the immunoSEQ version 4 assay in survey mode. Measured with immunoSEQ multiplex PCR; TCRdb has only the in-frame clones, and not every one. The sample records around 48,000 clones, around 80% being singletons. These receptors lack a known antigen. Stimulation used approximately 9.5 ug/mL lysate from CMV-infected fibroblasts. CD40L-negative CD69-negative CD45RO-high memory CD4+ T cells were sorted as populations depleted of antigen-responding cells. Here the sequenced sample was CD4+ T cells sorted from PBMCs after approximately 19-hour stimulation, taken from a patient who received antiretroviral therapy. The receptors shown here come from an adult man with HIV who was CMV-seropositive.

The table lists this clone with a few counts. The chain is built from TRBV6-5 and TRBJ2-7; 8 bases line up with TRBD2. Per germline, CDR1 MNHEY and CDR2 SVGAGI. CDR3 length equals 16 residues. V gave up 2 bases and J gave up 0 bases; unmatched junction bases: 6. The CDR3: CASSYRGSGTSYEQYF. The CDR3 DNA is TGTGCCAGCAGTTACCGGGGTAGCGGGACCTCCTACGAGCAGTACTTC.

This clone was counted between two and nine times. The chain recombines TRBV29-1 with TRBJ1-1, with D possibly being TRBD1 (5 bases). Trimming left V 7 bases short and J 5 bases short, with 20 bases between. Per germline, CDR1 SQVTM and CDR2 ANQGSEA. CDR3 size: 14 residues. For the CDR3, the DNA is TGCAGCGCAGGACAAGCCTCTGGCCTTACTGAAGCTTTCTTT. It encodes CSAGQASGLTEAFF.

This chain joins TRBV3-1 (or the pseudogene TRBV3-2) and TRBJ2-1; TRBD2 might be the D (5 bases). The ends were cut back, 4 bases at V and 14 bases at J, with 21 bases in the middle. The CDR3 extends over 14 amino acids. The germline CDR1 and CDR2 sequences are LGHDT and YNNKEL (reference sequence). As DNA, the CDR3 is TGTGCCAGCAGCCGTAAGGGTAGAAGTAGCGAGGAGTTCTTC. Its protein product is CASSRKGRSSEEFF.

This clone ranks as medium-sized. The chain has TRBV5-5 and TRBJ2-7; D is ambiguous. There are 16 residues in the CDR3. From germline, CDR1 is SGHKS and CDR2 YYEKEE (reference sequence). Trimming shortened V by 5 bases and J by 3 bases, and 21 bases separated the two germline ends. CDR3 nucleotide sequence: TGTGCCAGCAGTGCTGCCGGGTCCAACCCTATCTACGAGCAGTACTTC. This gives the protein CASSAAGSNPIYEQYF.

This clone appeared once. The chain carries TRBV6-6 and TRBJ1-1, with TRBD1 matching 7 bases. The CDR3 runs to 15 residues. Germline lookup yields CDR1 MNHNY and CDR2 SVGAGI (reference sequence). Germline trimming cut 0 bases from V and 4 bases from J; bases unmatched to any gene: 5. CDR3 sequence reads: CASSYSVDRPTEAFF. CDR3 nucleotides: TGTGCCAGCAGTTACTCGGTGGACAGGCCCACTGAAGCTTTCTTT.

This clone appeared a single time. The chain joins TRBV27 to TRBJ1-5; D may be TRBD1 (5 bases). The CDR3 contains 15 residues. Deletions cut 5 bases from V and 9 bases from J, with 20 bases between. Looked up from germline, CDR1 is MNHEY and CDR2 is SMNVEV (reference sequence). CDR3 protein: CASSLRGVSLLPQHF. The CDR3 DNA follows: TGTGCCAGCAGTCTCCGGGGGGTGTCACTATTGCCCCAGCATTTT.

The V call is TRBV6-5, the J call TRBJ2-1, with 7 bases fitting TRBD1. In germline, CDR1 is MNHEY, CDR2 SVGAGI. The CDR3 covers 15 residues. J gave up 6 bases and V 7 bases, and 12 bases lay outside the gene matches. CDR3 sequence (DNA): TGTGCCAGCATCCGAGACAGGGACATGCCCAATGAGCAGTTCTTC. Its translation is CASIRDRDMPNEQFF.

The CDR3 protein is CASSLITGGHEQYF. The CDR3 DNA sequence: TGTGCCAGCAGCCTTATCACAGGGGGCCACGAGCAGTACTTC. This chain links TRBV5-6 with TRBJ2-7; TRBD1 matches 9 bases. V lost 4 bases, J lost 5 bases, and 7 bases stayed unmatched. Germline CDR1 reads SGHDT; CDR2 reads YYEEEE. The CDR3 runs to 14 residues.